This T cell receptor (beta chain) appears in the sequencing data of a study of T cell repertoires in cytomegalovirus infection. Study in general: Recently described HLA-C-restricted plus well-studied HLA-B-restricted CMV epitopes were used. Public TCR beta signatures indicated both CMV infection and matching HLA type. Regarding the study as a whole: Clonotype analysis showed dominance of the ex vivo response by HLA-C-restricted CMV-specific TCR beta clonotypes. Cumulated frequencies of public TCR beta families served to identify carriers of CMV plus the relevant HLA.

On this clonotype itself: Its antigen is unknown.

CDR3 length: 17 residues. V shed 0 bases and J 5 bases; nucleotides not matched to a gene: 9. Looked up from germline, CDR1 is MGHRA and CDR2 is YSYEKL. TCRdb itself ran the reads through MiXCR, one entry per CDR3 protein. The table records around 360,000 distinct CDR3 sequences, roughly 34% of them present only once. The gene calls are TRBV4-1 and TRBJ2-1; 8 bases are a match to TRBD2. The clonotype was recovered from a human donor in good health (CMV status not recorded). Some clones in this sample may be carry-over from other donors' samples. Sequences were derived from cultured PBMCs, sampled from culture after CMV antigen stimulation. CDR3 nucleotides: TGCGCCAGCAGCCAAGATGCGGGAGGTGCATCAAACAATGAGCAGTTCTTC. It is translated as CASSQDAGGASNNEQFF.